Below are 9 T cell receptor beta chains sequenced from a single sample in a study of shared clonotypes between healthy human individuals. CD45RO negativity and positive selection for CCR7 defined naive CD8 cells, a population that excluded terminally differentiated effector memory CD45RA+ cells. Assay used: immunoSEQ multiplex PCR; TCRdb lists only in-frame clones, some missing. The sample yields about 800,000 clones, 90% to 97% seen once. The sequenced material came from naive CD8+ T cells sorted from blood. The receptors stem from a man between 25 and 39 years old in good health.

The chain joins TRBV11-2 to TRBJ2-7, with a tentative D call TRBD1 (6 bases). The CDR3 runs to 15 residues. Trimming shortened V by 4 bases and J by 2 bases, and 15 bases separated the two germline ends. Germline CDR1 is SGHAT and CDR2 is FQNNGV. This CDR3 reads CASSSPGAGAYEQYF. The CDR3 coding sequence is TGTGCCAGCAGCTCCCCAGGGGCAGGGGCCTACGAGCAGTACTTC.

The chain has TRBV30 and TRBJ2-7; 8 positions match TRBD1. J was trimmed by 4 bases and V by 3 bases; bases with no gene match: 14. The CDR3 is made up of 16 amino acids. The germline V gene encodes CDR1 GTSNPN and CDR2 SVGIG (reference sequence). CDR3 residues: CAWSDTLTGVYYEQYF. The CDR3 DNA reads TGTGCCTGGAGCGACACTCTGACAGGGGTTTATTACGAGCAGTACTTC. Full variable domain (remainder filled in from reference TRBV30 and TRBJ2-7): SQTIHQWPATLVQPVGSPLSLECTVEGTSNPNLYWYRQAAGRGLQLLFYSVGIGQISSEVPQNLSASRPQDRQFILSSKKLLLSDSGFYLCAWSDTLTGVYYEQYFGPGTRLTVT.

The gene calls are TRBV5-6 and TRBJ2-5, with 13 bases matching TRBD2. The CDR3 spans 17 residues. The germline V gene encodes CDR1 SGHDT and CDR2 YYEEEE. The V and J ends lost 4 bases and 0 bases, in that order; junction bases with no gene match: 6. The CDR3 reads CASSLGLAGTNQETQYF. The CDR3 nucleotides are TGTGCCAGCAGCCTGGGACTAGCGGGGACGAACCAAGAGACCCAGTACTTC.

The V and J genes are TRBV4-3 and TRBJ1-1; tentative D call: TRBD1 (5 bases). This CDR3 spans 15 amino acids. Germline V gene lookup returns CDR1 LGHNA and CDR2 YSLEER. V gave up 2 bases and J gave up 5 bases, with 15 bases separating them. The CDR3 DNA sequence: TGCGCCAGCAGCCAAAGCGGGGGGGTGGGTACTGAAGCTTTCTTT. Its protein product is CASSQSGGVGTEAFF.

The chain employs TRBV14 and TRBJ2-1, with 13 bases that match TRBD2. The germline V gene encodes CDR1 SGHDN and CDR2 FVKESK. CDR3 length: 15 residues. V dropped 5 bases and J dropped 7; count of bases not matched to a gene: 5. The CDR3 reads CASSELAGGPNEQFF. The CDR3, as DNA: TGTGCCAGCAGCGAACTAGCGGGAGGGCCTAATGAGCAGTTCTTC.

The chain has TRBV4-1 and TRBJ1-5; 7 nucleotides align to TRBD1. V shed 6 bases and J 1 base; nucleotides not matched to a gene: 6. CDR1 and CDR2 from the germline V gene are MGHRA and YSYEKL. The CDR3 sequence is 15 residues long. This CDR3 is CASSPEGASNQPQHF. CDR3 coding DNA: TGCGCCAGCAGTCCGGAGGGGGCCAGCAATCAGCCCCAGCATTTT.

The chain joins TRBV15 to TRBJ2-7; 13 positions agree with TRBD2. There are 15 residues in the CDR3. CDR1 LNHNV and CDR2 YYDKDF come from the germline V gene (reference sequence). V was pared by 1 base and J by 6 bases, with 3 bases of the junction left unmatched. The DNA of the CDR3 is TGTGCCACCAGCAGAGGGACTAGCGGGAGCAGCGAGCAGTACTTC. Translated: CATSRGTSGSSEQYF.

This clone was observed once. The chain employs TRBV11-2 and TRBJ2-2, with unresolved D. V lost 5 bases and J lost 0, with 10 bases in between. The CDR3 has 15 amino acids. In germline, CDR1 is SGHAT, CDR2 FQNNGV. CDR3 amino acids: CASSPWATNTGELFF. CDR3 coding DNA: TGTGCCAGCAGCCCATGGGCCACGAACACCGGGGAGCTGTTTTTT.

The J gene is TRBJ1-5, the V gene TRBV27, with D unclear. Germline-derived CDR1 and CDR2 are MNHEY and SMNVEV (reference sequence). This CDR3 comprises 13 residues. V was shortened by 4 bases and J by 5 bases, with 9 bases between the two germline ends. The CDR3 nucleotides read TGTGCCAGCAGTTACTTTAGGGATCAGCCCCAGCATTTT. Its protein is CASSYFRDQPQHF.